Below are 15 T cell receptor beta chains sequenced from a single sample in a study of STAT5B mutations in CD4+ large granular lymphocyte leukemia. Assay: immunoSEQ multiplex PCR; the TCRdb copy retains only in-frame clones and omits some. The sample lists 31,000 or so clones; around 70% were seen once. Material: CD4+ T cells from blood buffy coats. The source of these receptors is a human donor in good health.

The genes are TRBV30 and TRBJ2-7; D unresolved. Trimming cost V 2 bases and J 4 bases, with 9 bases left between them. The CDR3 sequence is 12 residues long. CDR1 GTSNPN and CDR2 SVGIG come from the germline V gene (reference sequence). The CDR3 nucleotides are TGTGCCTGGAGTATTTTACCATACGAGCAGTACTTC. Its translation is CAWSILPYEQYF.

The chain recombines TRBV2 with TRBJ2-1, with TRBD1 identical over 8 bases. The CDR3 runs to 14 residues. Germline V gene sequence: CDR1 SNHLY, CDR2 FYNNEI. J was trimmed by 8 bases and V by 6 bases; bases with no gene match: 9. CDR3 nucleotide sequence: TGTGCCAGCAGAGGACAGGGAGGTTTCGATGAGCAGTTCTTC. Translation: CASRGQGGFDEQFF. Together with reference TRBV2 and TRBJ2-1, the CDR3 gives the full variable domain: EPEVTQTPSHQVTQMGQEVILRCVPISNHLYFYWYRQILGQKVEFLVSFYNNEISEKSEIFDDQFSVERPDGSNFTLKIRSTKLEDSAMYFCASRGQGGFDEQFFGPGTRLTVL.

The chain couples TRBV7-9 to TRBJ2-3; 15 nucleotides agree with TRBD2. Per the germline V gene, CDR1 is SEHNR and CDR2 is FQNEAQ (reference sequence). The V segment lost 5 bases and the J segment 4 bases; nucleotides outside the gene matches: 10. This CDR3 spans 18 amino acids. In nucleotides, the CDR3 is TGTGCCAGCAGCCCTAGGACTAGCGGGAGGGCCACAGCAGATACGCAGTATTTT. Its protein is CASSPRTSGRATADTQYF.

This chain uses TRBV2 with TRBJ1-5, with TRBD1 as a possible D gene (5 bases). Germline CDR1 SNHLY, CDR2 FYNNEI. This CDR3 contains 13 residues. CDR3 sequence reads: CAIALGGDQPQHF. The CDR3 coding sequence is TGTGCTATAGCACTGGGGGGGGATCAGCCCCAGCATTTT.

The genes are TRBV27 and TRBJ2-7; 9 nucleotides align to TRBD1. The CDR3 sequence is 15 residues long. Germline trimming cut 7 bases from V and 3 bases from J; bases unmatched to any gene: 10. The V gene's germline CDR1 is MNHEY and CDR2 SMNVEV (reference sequence). In nucleotides, the CDR3 is TGTGCCAGCATTTCCACAGGGGGCTCGGTCTACGAGCAGTACTTC. Residues: CASISTGGSVYEQYF.

The J gene is TRBJ1-2, the V gene TRBV15, with D uncertain. CDR3 size: 15 residues. V lost 9 bases to trimming and J lost 1 base, with 18 bases between them. CDR1 and CDR2 from the germline V gene are LNHNV and YYDKDF (reference sequence). CDR3 sequence reads: CATSVGSRRNYGYTF. The CDR3 nucleotides read TGTGCCACGTCAGTAGGATCCCGGCGTAACTATGGCTACACCTTC. The full variable domain, in which reference TRBV15 and TRBJ1-2 provide the parts outside the CDR3, is DAMVIQNPRYQVTQFGKPVTLSCSQTLNHNVMYWYQQKSSQAPKLLFHYYDKDFNNEADTPDNFQSRRPNTSFCFLDIRSPGLGDTAMYLCATSVGSRRNYGYTFGSGTRLTVV.

The V call is TRBV29-1, the J call TRBJ1-2, with 11 bases aligning to TRBD1. With 0 bases clipped from V and 2 bases from J, the junction kept 2 bases outside the gene matches. The CDR3 runs to 15 residues. CDR1 and CDR2 (germline): SQVTM, ANQGSEA. In DNA form, the CDR3 reads TGCAGCGTTGAAGATGGGACAGGGGGAAACTATGGCTACACCTTC. This codes for CSVEDGTGGNYGYTF.

This rearrangement joins TRBV9 to TRBJ2-1; 8 nucleotides align to TRBD1. The germline V gene has CDR1 SGDLS and CDR2 YYNGEE. The CDR3 has 17 residues. V lost 4 bases, J lost 0 bases, and 9 bases stayed unmatched. The CDR3 bases are TGTGCCAGCAGCCCAAAGACAGGGGTTAGCTCCTACAATGAGCAGTTCTTC. Its protein product is CASSPKTGVSSYNEQFF. Combining the CDR3 with reference TRBV9 and TRBJ2-1 gives the whole variable domain DSGVTQTPKHLITATGQRVTLRCSPRSGDLSVYWYQQSLDQGLQFLIQYYNGEERAKGNILERFSAQQFPDLHSELNLSSLELGDSALYFCASSPKTGVSSYNEQFFGPGTRLTVL.

In this sample, this clone turned up a few times. The rearrangement uses TRBV5-5 and TRBJ2-7, with TRBD1 identical over 9 bases. The trim removed 2 bases at V and 6 bases at J, leaving 6 bases unmatched. The V gene's germline CDR1 is SGHKS and CDR2 YYEKEE (reference sequence). The CDR3 totals 14 residues. CDR3 in DNA: TGTGCCAGCAGCTTACCGGGACAGGGCCTCGAGCAGTACTTC. Its translation is CASSLPGQGLEQYF.

The CDR3, as DNA: TGTGCCAGCAGCCCCGACCTCGGCCTAGCGGAGTTCCTATGGGGAGATACGCAGTATTTT. Residues: CASSPDLGLAEFLWGDTQYF. This sequence joins TRBV14 and TRBJ2-3, with 7 bases identical to TRBD2. CDR3 length: 20 residues. V dropped 4 bases and J dropped 5; count of bases not matched to a gene: 24. The V gene's germline CDR1 is SGHDN and CDR2 FVKESK.

In regard to this clone: The sample holds other DNA sequences that translate to the same CDR3. The V and J genes are TRBV5-4 and TRBJ2-1, with 11 bases identical to TRBD2. V lost 4 bases to trimming and J lost 6 bases; unmatched junction nucleotides: 6. This CDR3 spans 15 amino acids. Germline-derived CDR1 and CDR2 are SGHNT and YYREEE (reference sequence). CDR3 sequence: CASSPGLAELNEQFF. In DNA form, the CDR3 reads TGTGCCAGCAGCCCGGGACTAGCGGAACTCAATGAGCAGTTCTTC.

This clone has a handful of counts. This chain links TRBV5-1 with TRBJ2-2; weak D call: TRBD1 (6 bases). The V gene lost 4 bases and the J gene lost 1 base, with 11 bases spanning the gap. This CDR3 contains 15 residues. Looked up from germline, CDR1 is SGHRS and CDR2 is YFSETQ. The CDR3 DNA sequence: TGCGCCAGCAGCAGAGGGACACTGAACACCGGGGAGCTGTTTTTT. Translated: CASSRGTLNTGELFF. The complete variable domain, with remaining parts taken from reference TRBV5-1 and TRBJ2-2, reads KAGVTQTPRYLIKTRGQQVTLSCSPISGHRSVSWYQQTPGQGLQFLFEYFSETQRNKGNFPGRFSGRQFSNSRSEMNVSTLELGDSALYLCASSRGTLNTGELFFGEGSRLTVL.

This chain joins TRBV12-5 and TRBJ2-1, with 7 bases lining up with TRBD2. CDR3 length: 14 amino acids. The V gene's germline CDR1 is LGHNT and CDR2 FRNRAP. The ends lost 4 bases at V and 2 bases at J; junction bases unmatched: 2. The CDR3 nucleotides read TGTGCTAGTGGTTCCGGGACTACCTACAATGAGCAGTTCTTC. Translating it yields CASGSGTTYNEQFF.

The CDR3 region has the DNA TGTGCCAGCAGCTTCCTCGGTCTCTCTGGAAACACCATATATTTT. It specifies CASSFLGLSGNTIYF. The chain combines TRBV11-2 with TRBJ1-3; D not certain. Germline V lookup: CDR1 SGHAT, CDR2 FQNNGV. This CDR3 contains 15 residues. V gave up 3 bases and J gave up 0 bases, with 9 bases separating them.

This clone was observed once. The V call is TRBV5-5, the J call TRBJ2-2; 10 positions match TRBD2. The CDR3 covers 16 residues. Germline CDR1 SGHKS, CDR2 YYEKEE (reference sequence). J lost 3 bases, V lost 0 bases, and 2 bases had no gene match. In DNA, the CDR3 is TGTGCCAGCAGCTTGGGGACTAGCGGATACACCGGGGAGCTGTTTTTT. Amino acids: CASSLGTSGYTGELFF. The variable domain in full, with the rest retrieved from reference TRBV5-5 and TRBJ2-2, is DAGVTQSPTHLIKTRGQQVTLRCSPISGHKSVSWYQQVLGQGPQFIFQYYEKEERGRGNFPDRFSARQFPNYSSELNVNALLLGDSALYLCASSLGTSGYTGELFFGEGSRLTVL.